This T cell receptor (beta chain) was observed in a study of T cell responses to AZD1222 COVID-19 vaccine. Study-level points and caveats: Sampled repertoires all dated from after the peak T cell response. Nearly half of spike-specific TCRs reportedly target variant regions that are unmutated in the B.1.351 and B.1.1.7 variants. Only a handful of AZD1222 recipients, more than five in all, had baseline seropositivity. Increased Spike-specific TCR breadth and depth were observed after two AZD1222 doses.

TCRdb's copy holds only in-frame clones and misses some; the assay was immunoSEQ multiplex PCR. The table records fewer than 80,000 clones, 79% of them present only once. In the case of this clone: The target antigen is unknown.

V dropped 7 bases and J dropped 4 bases, with 21 bases sitting between them. From germline, CDR1 is SGHAT and CDR2 FQNNGV. The length of the CDR3 is 16 residues. The sequences come from peripheral blood, collected on day 0 of MenACWY control vaccination. This clonotype originated in an adult in good health. The V gene is TRBV11-2, the J gene TRBJ2-3, with D possibly TRBD2 on 7 matching bases. This CDR3 is CASTPKWGGRADTQYF. The CDR3 DNA follows: TGTGCCAGCACTCCGAAGTGGGGGGGGCGTGCAGATACGCAGTATTTT.